The present entry profiles one T cell receptor beta chain with its context. Its cognate antigen is unknown. Unique molecular identifiers were incorporated during preparation of the TCRbeta library. TCRdb reanalysed the PCR reads using MiXCR and keeps one entry per CDR3 protein. This sample yields 700,000 to 850,000 distinct CDR3 sequences, of which around 17% are seen a single time; just under 5% belongs to the top ten. Unmatched junction bases numbered 14, after V lost 5 bases and J lost 6 bases. This CDR3 is built from 16 residues. Per germline, CDR1 SGHAT and CDR2 FQDESV (reference sequence). This sample was taken from a study of T-cell reconstitution after alpha-beta-depleted transplantation in children. Study-level results: About two months after transplant, alpha-beta T cells reportedly came from several hundred expanded graft clones. There were some patients whose high TCRbeta diversity at day 60 came from surviving recipient T cells and thymic progenitors. The main origin of T-cell counts and diversity one year after transplant was newly produced T cells.

The rearrangement links TRBV11-1 to TRBJ2-7; 9 bases map to TRBD1. This clonotype was obtained from a male patient younger than 18 who had a stem cell transplant for acute lymphoblastic leukemia, so the T cells may come from the graft donor. Sample: PBMCs, mostly from graft donor cells, taken 360 days after TCRalphabeta/CD19-depleted stem cell transplant. CDR3 in DNA: TGTGCCAGCAGCCCTACTCCGGGACAGGGAATTGTCGAGCAGTACTTC. Encoded protein: CASSPTPGQGIVEQYF.